A selection of T cell receptor beta chains follows, all from one sample in a study of T cells in Graves' hyperthyroidism and ophthalmopathy. In TCRdb, the multiplex PCR reads were re-called with MiXCR into one record per CDR3 protein. The sample contains some 600,000 distinct CDR3 sequences, approximately 14% of which appear only once. The source material was blood. The source of these receptors is a young woman with Graves' hyperthyroidism that later progressed to Graves' ophthalmopathy. Both conserved end residues are part of each CDR3. D genes are given only for firm matches. A row's size may be missing; if present it is once, few, many or a size class.

size	V	D	J	DNA	CDR3
many	TRBV10-3	TRBD2	TRBJ2-1	TGTGCCGTACTCTCCGGGACTAACTCCTACAATGAGCAGTTCTTC	CAVLSGTNSYNEQFF
many	TRBV27	NA	TRBJ2-2	TGTGCCAGCAGCCGGCCCCAGACAGGGAGGTACACCGGGGAGCTGTTTTTT	CASSRPQTGRYTGELFF
many	TRBV20-1	TRBD2	TRBJ2-3	TGCAGTGCTAGAGAATGGACTAGCGGGGTCACAGATACGCAGTATTTT	CSAREWTSGVTDTQYF
many	TRBV27	NA	TRBJ2-1	TGTGCCAGCAGTTTTACTGGGCGGGGTCTCTCCTACAATGAGCAGTTCTTC	CASSFTGRGLSYNEQFF
NA	TRBV11-3	NA	TRBJ2-1	TGTGCCAGCAGCTTAGATGAGGCCATGGCGTACATTGAGCAGTTCTTC	CASSLDEAMAYIEQFF
many	TRBV12-3/TRBV12-4	NA	TRBJ2-7	TGTGCCAGCAGTTTAGCGTTAACCCGCGAGCAGTACTTC	CASSLALTREQYF
NA	TRBV27	NA	TRBJ1-5	TGTGCCAGCAGTTTATCGTTGGCAGGCAATCAGCCCCAGCATTTT	CASSLSLAGNQPQHF
few	TRBV7-2	TRBD2	TRBJ2-7	TGTGCCAGCAGCAGAACCGGGAGGCCTTTTTCCTACGAGCAGTACTTC	CASSRTGRPFSYEQYF
few	TRBV6-2/TRBV6-3	TRBD2	TRBJ2-3	TGTGCCAGCAGTTACTCGCGGGCGGGAGGTCTAGCAGATACGCAGTATTTT	CASSYSRAGGLADTQYF
many	TRBV28	NA	TRBJ1-3	TGTGCCACTTCAGCGAGGGATTCTGGAAACACCATATATTTT	CATSARDSGNTIYF
few	TRBV5-8	NA	TRBJ1-1	TGTGCCAGCAGGCGGACAGCATCGAACACTGAAGCTTTCTTT	CASRRTASNTEAFF
many	TRBV14	NA	TRBJ2-7	TGTGCCAGCAGCCAAGGAGCTTGGGCGGACCCCTCCTACGAGCAGTACTTC	CASSQGAWADPSYEQYF
NA	TRBV24-1	TRBD1	TRBJ2-7	TGTGCCACCAGTGATTGGGACAGGGGCGTGCAGTACTTC	CATSDWDRGVQYF
NA	TRBV6-1	NA	TRBJ2-3	TGTGCCAGCAGCCCCGTCGCGCAGATCACAGATACGCAGTATTTT	CASSPVAQITDTQYF
NA	TRBV30	TRBD1	TRBJ2-6	TGTGCCGGCGACAGGGCTACGGGGGGGGCCAACGTCCTGACTTTC	CAGDRATGGANVLTF
many	TRBV20-1	TRBD1	TRBJ1-2	TGCAGTGCTAGGCCGACAGGGAGAAACTATGGCTACACCTTC	CSARPTGRNYGYTF
many	TRBV7-9	TRBD1	TRBJ1-1	TGTGCCAGCAGCCCGCGACAGGGATCCACTGAAGCTTTCTTT	CASSPRQGSTEAFF
few	TRBV12-3/TRBV12-4	NA	TRBJ1-5	TGTGCCAGCACGGGTACAGGAAGGAATCAGCCCCAGCATTTT	CASTGTGRNQPQHF
NA	TRBV7-9	NA	TRBJ2-3	TGTGCCGAGAGCATCCCGGATACGCAGTATTTT	CAESIPDTQYF
NA	TRBV7-3	TRBD1	TRBJ2-2	TGCGCCAGCAGCTTAGGGCAGGGGGCGAGCACCGGGGAGCTGTTTTTT	CASSLGQGASTGELFF
few	TRBV11-3	NA	TRBJ2-1	TGTGCCAGCAGCTTATACTCGTACAGATACAATGAGCAGTTCTTC	CASSLYSYRYNEQFF
few	TRBV4-3	TRBD1	TRBJ1-1	TGCGCCAGCAGCCCTCGACAGGGAAGGATGAACACTGAAGCTTTCTTT	CASSPRQGRMNTEAFF
many	TRBV11-2	NA	TRBJ1-4	TGTGCCAGCAGCTTAAGGGCAGGGTCTGAAAAACTGTTTTTT	CASSLRAGSEKLFF
NA	TRBV5-1	TRBD1	TRBJ1-3	TGCGCCAGCAGCTTGGAGGGACAGAAGGCCGGAAACACCATATATTTT	CASSLEGQKAGNTIYF
many	TRBV2	NA	TRBJ1-4	TGTGCCAGCAGTGTCGGGGTTAATGAAAAACTGTTTTTT	CASSVGVNEKLFF
NA	TRBV20-1	NA	TRBJ2-7	TGCAGTGCTAGAGGGGGGACGGCCGAGCAGTACTTC	CSARGGTAEQYF
many	TRBV12-5	NA	TRBJ2-1	TGTGCTAGTGGTTCGTTAGTAGATGAGCAGTTCTTC	CASGSLVDEQFF
few	TRBV5-1	TRBD2	TRBJ2-1	TGCGCCAGCAGCCAAGAAAAGACTAGCGGCTCCTACAATGAGCAGTTCTTC	CASSQEKTSGSYNEQFF
many	TRBV12-3/TRBV12-4	NA	TRBJ2-5	TGTGCCAGCAGTTCATACGGGGGCCGGGAGACCCAGTACTTC	CASSSYGGRETQYF
NA	TRBV27	TRBD2	TRBJ2-1	TGTGCCAGCAGTACTAGGACTAGCGGGAGGAATGAGCAGTTCTTC	CASSTRTSGRNEQFF
many	TRBV5-8	NA	TRBJ2-1	TGTGCCAGTTGGGACACCTACAATGAGCAGTTCTTC	CASWDTYNEQFF
few	TRBV30	TRBD1	TRBJ1-1	TGTGCCTGGGACACAGGGGAAATTGAAGCTTTCTTT	CAWDTGEIEAFF
many	TRBV2	NA	TRBJ1-2	TGTGCCAGCAGTGTGATCGATGGCTACACCTTC	CASSVIDGYTF
few	TRBV5-1	NA	TRBJ2-5	TGCGCCAGCAGCTTGGGCGGGGGACAGCAAGAGACCCAGTACTTC	CASSLGGGQQETQYF
NA	TRBV18	NA	TRBJ2-2	TGTGCCAGCTCACCACAGGATACCGGGGAGCTGTTTTTT	CASSPQDTGELFF
many	TRBV20-1	NA	TRBJ1-2	TGCAGTGCTAGTGTCACAGGGTGGGGGGATGGCTACACCTTC	CSASVTGWGDGYTF
few	TRBV6-1	NA	TRBJ1-2	TGTGCCAGCAGTGACGGCAGGAACTATGGCTACACCTTC	CASSDGRNYGYTF
few	TRBV29-1	NA	TRBJ1-5	TGCAGCGTTGAAGAAGGCGATCAGCCCCAGCATTTT	CSVEEGDQPQHF
many	TRBV27	NA	TRBJ1-2	TGTGCCTCGAAACAGGGCACCTATGGCTACACCTTC	CASKQGTYGYTF
many	TRBV15	NA	TRBJ1-6	TGTGCCACCAGCAGAGATCGGGGGGACGGAATTTCACCCCTCCACTTT	CATSRDRGDGISPLHF
NA	TRBV3-1	NA	TRBJ1-1	TGTGCCAGCAGCAAGGGTCCTTTCACGGGGGACACTGAAGCTTTCTTT	CASSKGPFTGDTEAFF
few	TRBV19	NA	TRBJ1-5	TGTGCCAGTAGTGAGGGACACCCCAATCAGCCCCAGCATTTT	CASSEGHPNQPQHF
many	TRBV11-1	NA	TRBJ2-1	TGTGCCAGCAGCTGGGCCGGAGGACCCCCTGATAAGCAGTTCTTC	CASSWAGGPPDKQFF
NA	TRBV12-3/TRBV12-4	TRBD1	TRBJ2-7	TGTGCCAGCAGCTGGACAGGGGCCCATACTTCCTACGAGCAGCACTTC	CASSWTGAHTSYEQHF
NA	TRBV30	NA	TRBJ1-2	TGTGCCTGGACGGGGGAATTCTATGGCTACACCTTC	CAWTGEFYGYTF
NA	TRBV12-3/TRBV12-4	NA	TRBJ2-3	TGTGCCAGTTACAGGGACACAGATACGCAGTATTTT	CASYRDTDTQYF
NA	TRBV2	TRBD1	TRBJ1-6	TGTGCCAGCAGCCGGGACAGGGGGTCGGATTCACCCCTCCACTTT	CASSRDRGSDSPLHF
NA	TRBV4-3	NA	TRBJ1-1	TGCGCCAGCAGCCCGGGGGAGGCTGAAGCTTTCTTT	CASSPGEAEAFF
NA	TRBV5-6	NA	TRBJ1-2	TGTGCCAGCAGCTTGCCAGGGGTAAATGGCTACACCTTC	CASSLPGVNGYTF
many	TRBV30	NA	TRBJ2-1	TGTGCCTGGAGTAAAAATGAGCAGTTCTTC	CAWSKNEQFF
many	TRBV18	NA	TRBJ1-1	TGTGCCAGCTCACTCCCCGGGGCGAACACTGAAGCTTTCTTT	CASSLPGANTEAFF
many	TRBV3-1	NA	TRBJ1-4	TGTGCCAGCAGCCCCAGGGGCGCCAGGACTAATGAAAAACTGTTTTTT	CASSPRGARTNEKLFF
NA	TRBV6-1	NA	TRBJ1-1	TGTGCCAGCAGTGAAAGGTACGAACGGCCGGAAGCTTTCTTT	CASSERYERPEAFF
many	TRBV6-1	NA	TRBJ2-3	TGTGCCAGCGAGGCTCACACAGATACGCAGTATTTT	CASEAHTDTQYF